Listed here is a single T cell receptor (beta chain). The J segment lost 0 bases and the V segment lost 8 bases, leaving 10 bases of the junction unmatched. Germline V gene lookup returns CDR1 LNHDA and CDR2 SQIVND (reference sequence). CDR3 length equals 16 residues. This sample was included in a study of blood T cell repertoires in COVID-19. Study summary: COVID-19 samples, acute and convalescent, were from the United States, Italy and Spain.

TCRdb's copy holds only in-frame clones and misses some; the assay was immunoSEQ multiplex PCR. The sample records fewer than 400,000 clones, approximately 89% being singletons. Sequenced: peripheral blood. This TCR came from a woman in her 30s with COVID-19, enrolled during active disease. The chain uses TRBV19 and TRBJ1-1, with TRBD1 matching over 9 bases. The chain's CDR3 is CASLKTGGVMNTEAFF. CDR3 sequence (DNA): TGTGCCAGTCTTAAGACAGGGGGGGTCATGAACACTGAAGCTTTCTTT.